This T cell receptor (beta chain) was identified in a study of cytotoxic CD8 clonotypes in ibrutinib-treated CLL. General study findings and limits: Public clonotypes were uncommon and contracted or stayed stable on treatment. Clonality at baseline surpassed age-matched healthy donors and tracked circulating CD8+ T-cell counts.

In germline, CDR1 is SNHLY, CDR2 FYNNEI. V shed 8 bases, J shed 7 bases, and the junction held 10 bases outside the gene matches. This CDR3 is built from 15 residues. Comment on this clone: Its specificity is unknown.

Only in-frame clones appear in the TCRdb table, and some are missing; sequencing was by immunoSEQ multiplex PCR. The sample consists of almost 250,000 clones, 70% of them appearing once. Sequenced material: PBMCs, taken after 24 months of ibrutinib treatment. The TCR sequence derives from a human donor with chronic lymphocytic leukemia. The chain recombines TRBV2 with TRBJ2-1; 11 bases match TRBD2. DNA for the CDR3: TGTGCCAGCGTGGCTTTAGCGGGAGGGCCAAATGAGCAGTTCTTC. This encodes CASVALAGGPNEQFF.